The clone carrying this T cell receptor beta chain was observed a few times. Its antigen is unidentified. Per germline, CDR1 GTSNPN and CDR2 SVGIG (reference sequence). The V segment lost 8 bases and the J segment 1 base; nucleotides outside the gene matches: 6. The CDR3 extends over 14 amino acids. The study reverse transcribed the entire isolated RNA, so it sequenced expressed TCRB transcripts. An average of approximately 4 million reads was obtained for naive, central memory and regulatory T cell samples. Using immunoSEQ multiplex PCR, the repertoire was profiled, and TCRdb retains in-frame clones only, with some absent. The data show about 290,000 clones, approximately 8.1% seen once. The sample comes from a study of beta chain features in type 1 diabetes. Points from the study as a whole: Insertion counts at VDJ junctions were lower in type 1 diabetes patients, who also showed more deletions there.

The chain combines TRBV30 with TRBJ2-2; 8 bases align to TRBD2. The sequence came from a woman between 18 and 29 years old in good health. Source material: central memory CD4+ T cells from blood. The CDR3 sequence: CAGTSGLNTGELFF. CDR3 DNA sequence: TGTGCCGGAACTAGCGGCCTGAACACCGGGGAGCTGTTTTTT.